Listed below are T cell receptor beta chains from one sample, sequenced in a study of chemoradiotherapy in HPV16-positive cancers. This table comes from immunoSEQ multiplex PCR, and its TCRdb copy is limited to in-frame clones, with some not included. This sample has tens of thousands of clones, with more than 75% found just once. The sample was blood, taken from a patient who underwent chemoradiotherapy. These receptors originate from a human donor with HPV-associated anogenital cancer. CDR3s include the opening cysteine and the closing phenylalanine or tryptophan. The D gene is left open where the match is weak. A row's size may be missing; if present it is once, few, many or a size class.

CDR3 DNA,CDR3 protein,D gene,J gene,clone size,V gene
TGTGCCAGCAGGCTAGGGGAGGGACGGGACAATGAGCAGTTCTTC,CASRLGEGRDNEQFF,TRBD2,TRBJ2-1,-,TRBV11-3
TGTGCCAGCAACAGAGGGACAGCCCCTAACTATGGCTACACCTTC,CASNRGTAPNYGYTF,TRBD1,TRBJ1-2,-,TRBV2
TGTGCCAGCAGTGAAACAGGGAAAAATGAGCAGTTCTTC,CASSETGKNEQFF,-,TRBJ2-1,-,TRBV6-1
TGTGCCAGCAGCTTATTAAGGTCCGTCTCTGGAAACACCATATATTTT,CASSLLRSVSGNTIYF,-,TRBJ1-3,-,TRBV7-9
TGCGCCAGCAGCCAAGATCCCGACTTCCCCTACAGTGAAGCTTTCTTT,CASSQDPDFPYSEAFF,-,TRBJ1-1,-,TRBV4-1
TGTGCCAGCAGTTGGGGGAATGGAAACACCATATATTTT,CASSWGNGNTIYF,-,TRBJ1-3,-,TRBV28
TGTGCCAGCAGGGGGCCTGGCTACACCTTC,CASRGPGYTF,-,TRBJ1-2,-,TRBV6-1
TGTGCCAGCAGACCTCTAGCGGGGGGGCCTCAGACCCAGTACTTC,CASRPLAGGPQTQYF,TRBD2,TRBJ2-5,few,TRBV7-2
TGCAGCACCGGACAGGGGGCCTACAATGAGCAGTTCTTC,CSTGQGAYNEQFF,TRBD1,TRBJ2-1,-,TRBV29-1
TGTGCCAGCAGTGTGGTCGGGGGGTACGAGCAGTACTTC,CASSVVGGYEQYF,TRBD2,TRBJ2-7,-,TRBV6-1
TGTGCCAGCAGCTTACCGGGACAGGGTCAAGAGACCCAGTACTTC,CASSLPGQGQETQYF,TRBD1,TRBJ2-5,-,TRBV7-6
TGTGCCAGCAGCTCCCCGCAGCGGGGGGGCAGTTGGTCAGATACGCAGTATTTT,CASSSPQRGGSWSDTQYF,TRBD2,TRBJ2-3,-,TRBV11-2
TGTGCCAGCAGGAGACAGGGCTCCTACGAGCAGTACTTC,CASRRQGSYEQYF,TRBD1,TRBJ2-7,-,TRBV6-1
TGCGCCAGCAGAGGGGTCATACAGAACACCGGGGAGCTGTTTTTT,CASRGVIQNTGELFF,-,TRBJ2-2,-,TRBV5-1
TGTGCCAGCAGTTACTCGCGGGGGGACACTGAAGCTTTCTTT,CASSYSRGDTEAFF,-,TRBJ1-1,-,TRBV6-6
TGTGCCAGCAGCGTAATGGGGGGATACCAGTTCTTC,CASSVMGGYQFF,-,TRBJ2-1,few,TRBV5-8
TGCGCCAGCAGCTTGTCAGGGGGCGCGAGGGAGCAGTACTTC,CASSLSGGAREQYF,TRBD1,TRBJ2-7,-,TRBV5-1
TGTGCTAGTGGTTTGCCCCTGTTGGCCCAAGAGACCCAGTACTTC,CASGLPLLAQETQYF,-,TRBJ2-5,-,TRBV12-5
TGTGCCAGCAGTGAAAGACCACGAAGTGGCCGCTACGAGCAGTACTTC,CASSERPRSGRYEQYF,-,TRBJ2-7,-,TRBV2
TGTGCCAGCAGCTTGGCCAGCGGTCGCTACAATGAGCAGTTCTTC,CASSLASGRYNEQFF,-,TRBJ2-1,-,TRBV7-7
TGTGCCAGCAGCCCAGCCGGGACTCCCACAGATACGCAGTATTTT,CASSPAGTPTDTQYF,-,TRBJ2-3,-,TRBV7-2
TGTGCCAGCAGTTTTTTAGGGGACAATCAGCCCCAGCATTTT,CASSFLGDNQPQHF,-,TRBJ1-5,-,TRBV27
TGTGCCAGCAGCTTAGGCGGGACGGGAGCCTACGAGCAGTACTTC,CASSLGGTGAYEQYF,-,TRBJ2-7,-,TRBV11-3
TGCGCCAGCAGTGAGTCTAGCGCTAGCACAGATACGCAGTATTTT,CASSESSASTDTQYF,-,TRBJ2-3,-,TRBV10-1
TGTGCCTGGAGTGGCTCGGGACATAGCAATCAGCCCCAGCATTTT,CAWSGSGHSNQPQHF,-,TRBJ1-5,once,TRBV30